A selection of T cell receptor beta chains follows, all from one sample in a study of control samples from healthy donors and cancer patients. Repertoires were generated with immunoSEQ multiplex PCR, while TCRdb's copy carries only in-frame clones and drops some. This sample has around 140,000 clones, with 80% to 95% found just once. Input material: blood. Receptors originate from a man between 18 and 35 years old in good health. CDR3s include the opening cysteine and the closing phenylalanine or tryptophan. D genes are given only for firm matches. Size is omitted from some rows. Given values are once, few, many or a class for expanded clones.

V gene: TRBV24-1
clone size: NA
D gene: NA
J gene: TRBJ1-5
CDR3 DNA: TGTGCCACCAGAGGTCGGACAGTTTATAGCAATCAGCCCCAGCATTTT
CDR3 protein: CATRGRTVYSNQPQHF

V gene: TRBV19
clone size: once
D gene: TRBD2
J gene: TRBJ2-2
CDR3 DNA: TGTGCCAGTAGGCGGCGGGAGGGATCGTGGACCGGGGAGCTGTTTTTT
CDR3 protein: CASRRREGSWTGELFF

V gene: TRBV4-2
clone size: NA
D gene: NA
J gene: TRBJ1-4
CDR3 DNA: TGTGCCAGCAGCCAAGATAGGGGTAATGAAAAACTGTTTTTT
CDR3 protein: CASSQDRGNEKLFF

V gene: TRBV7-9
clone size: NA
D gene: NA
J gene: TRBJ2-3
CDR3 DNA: TGTGCCAGCAGCGGATGGGACGCACCACAGTGGGGCACAGATACGCAGTATTTT
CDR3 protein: CASSGWDAPQWGTDTQYF

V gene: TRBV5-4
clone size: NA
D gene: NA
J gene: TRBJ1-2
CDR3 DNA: TGTGCCAGCAGCTTAGGGACACCCCGCACTGGCTACACCTTC
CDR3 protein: CASSLGTPRTGYTF

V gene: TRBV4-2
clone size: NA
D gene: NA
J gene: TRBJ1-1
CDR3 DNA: TGTGCCAGCAGCCCAAAGGACGGGTCTGAAGCTTTCTTT
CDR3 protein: CASSPKDGSEAFF

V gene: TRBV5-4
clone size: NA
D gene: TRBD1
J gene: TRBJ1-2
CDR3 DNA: TGTGCCAGCAGCTCGCCTCACGACAGGGTAGAATATGGCTACACCTTC
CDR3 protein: CASSSPHDRVEYGYTF

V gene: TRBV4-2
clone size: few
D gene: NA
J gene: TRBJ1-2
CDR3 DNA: TGTGCCAGCAGCCAAGATCCCGAGACAGAATATCGCAACTATGGCTACACCTTC
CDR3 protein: CASSQDPETEYRNYGYTF

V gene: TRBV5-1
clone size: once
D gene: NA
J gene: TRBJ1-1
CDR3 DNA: TGCGCCAGCAGCATCAGGGGAATAGGCACTGAAGCTTTCTTT
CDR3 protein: CASSIRGIGTEAFF

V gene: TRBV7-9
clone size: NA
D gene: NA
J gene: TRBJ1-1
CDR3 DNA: TGTGCCAGCAGCTCGTCAATTCGAACCATGAACACTGAAGCTTTCTTT
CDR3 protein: CASSSSIRTMNTEAFF

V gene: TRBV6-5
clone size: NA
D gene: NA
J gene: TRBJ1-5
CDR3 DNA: TGTGCCAGCAGTTGGAGGGGGGGCCAGCCCCAGCATTTT
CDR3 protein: CASSWRGGQPQHF

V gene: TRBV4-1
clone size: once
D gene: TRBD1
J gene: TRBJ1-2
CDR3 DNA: TGCGCCAGCAGCCAAGTTCTTCGGGGACAGGGGTACAACTATGGCTACACCTTC
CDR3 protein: CASSQVLRGQGYNYGYTF

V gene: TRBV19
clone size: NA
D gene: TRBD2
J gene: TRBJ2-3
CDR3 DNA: TGTGCCAGTAGTATTCAGGAGCGGGGGGGCACAGATACGCAGTATTTT
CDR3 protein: CASSIQERGGTDTQYF

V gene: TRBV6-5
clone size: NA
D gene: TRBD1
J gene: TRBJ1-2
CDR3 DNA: TGTGCCAGCAGTTACTCCCCCGGGACAGGGAACGGCTACACCTTC
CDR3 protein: CASSYSPGTGNGYTF

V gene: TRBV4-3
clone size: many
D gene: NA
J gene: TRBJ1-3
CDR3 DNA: TGCGCCAGCAGCCAAAAGGATGGCGGCACCATATATTTT
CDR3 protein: CASSQKDGGTIYF

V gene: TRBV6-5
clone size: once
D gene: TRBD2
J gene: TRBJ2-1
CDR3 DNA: TGTGCCAGCAGTTACCGCGGGGGGGCGGTCGATGAGCAGTTCTTC
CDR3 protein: CASSYRGGAVDEQFF

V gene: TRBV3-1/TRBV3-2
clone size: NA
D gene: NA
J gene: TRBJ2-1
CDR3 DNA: TGTGCCAGCAGCCATCCTACGGATCTTTTGGGGTCCTACAATGAGCAGTTCTTC
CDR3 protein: CASSHPTDLLGSYNEQFF

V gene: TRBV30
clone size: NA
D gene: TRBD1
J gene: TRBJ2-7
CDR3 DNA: TGTGCCTGGAGTGTAGGGGGCGAGAACGAGCAGTACTTC
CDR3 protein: CAWSVGGENEQYF

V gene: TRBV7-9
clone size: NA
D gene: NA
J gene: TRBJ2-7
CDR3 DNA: TGTGCCAGCAGCTTGAGGGTTGACTACGAGCAGTACTTC
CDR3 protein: CASSLRVDYEQYF

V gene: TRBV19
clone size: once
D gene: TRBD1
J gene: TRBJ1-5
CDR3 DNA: TGTGCCAGTAGTATAGTTGACAGGGCTGGCAATCAGCCCCAGCATTTT
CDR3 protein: CASSIVDRAGNQPQHF

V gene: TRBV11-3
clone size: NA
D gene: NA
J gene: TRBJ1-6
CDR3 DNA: TGTGCCAGCAGCCGTAACGGCGGGGGACGGTGGGATTCACCCCTCCACTTT
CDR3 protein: CASSRNGGGRWDSPLHF

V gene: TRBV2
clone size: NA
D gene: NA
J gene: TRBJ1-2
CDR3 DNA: TGTGCCAGCAGGGCAGGACCCATAGGCTACACCTTC
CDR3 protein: CASRAGPIGYTF

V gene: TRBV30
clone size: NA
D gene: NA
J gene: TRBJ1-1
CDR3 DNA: TGTGCCGCCGCAGGGTTTAACACTGAAGCTTTCTTT
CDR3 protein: CAAAGFNTEAFF

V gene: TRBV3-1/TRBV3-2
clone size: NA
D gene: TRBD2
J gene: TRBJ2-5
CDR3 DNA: TGTGCCAGCAGGGGCGCGGGGGTTGAGGGGGAGACCCAGTACTTC
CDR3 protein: CASRGAGVEGETQYF

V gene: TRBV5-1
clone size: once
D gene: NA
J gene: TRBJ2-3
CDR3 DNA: TGCGCCAGCAGCTTCGGGGAACTCGTCGGGGATTTCACAGATACGCAGTATTTT
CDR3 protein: CASSFGELVGDFTDTQYF

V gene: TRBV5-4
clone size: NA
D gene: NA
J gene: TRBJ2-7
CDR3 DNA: TGTGCCAGCAGCTTGGTGCTTGGGGGTGCGTCCTACGAGCAGTACTTC
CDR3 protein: CASSLVLGGASYEQYF

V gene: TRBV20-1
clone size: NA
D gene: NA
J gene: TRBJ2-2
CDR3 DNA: TGCAGTGCTAGTGGCACTTGGAAGAACACCGGGGAGCTGTTTTTT
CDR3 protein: CSASGTWKNTGELFF

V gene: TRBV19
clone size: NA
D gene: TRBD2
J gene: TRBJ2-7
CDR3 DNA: TGTGCCAGTAGCAAGCGGGGGCGCGTCTACGAGCAGTACTTC
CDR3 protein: CASSKRGRVYEQYF

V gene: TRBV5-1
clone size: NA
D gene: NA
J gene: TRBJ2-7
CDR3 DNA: TGCGCCAGCAGCCCAAGACAGTCTCACTACGAGCAGTACTTC
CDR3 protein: CASSPRQSHYEQYF

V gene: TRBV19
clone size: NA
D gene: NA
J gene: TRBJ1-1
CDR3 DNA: TGTGCCAGTAGTGATCGGACCCTTCCCACTGAAGCTTTCTTT
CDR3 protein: CASSDRTLPTEAFF

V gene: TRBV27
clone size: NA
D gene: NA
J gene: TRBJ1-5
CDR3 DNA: TGTGCCAGCAGTTACGTCGGTCAGCCCCAGCATTTT
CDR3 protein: CASSYVGQPQHF

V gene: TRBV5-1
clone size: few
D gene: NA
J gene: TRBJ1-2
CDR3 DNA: TGCGCCAGCAGCTTGGGCCCCCCGGGACGGACGACTAACTATGGCTACACCTTC
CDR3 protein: CASSLGPPGRTTNYGYTF

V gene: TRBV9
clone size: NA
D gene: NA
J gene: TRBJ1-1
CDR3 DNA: TGTGCCAGCAGCGTAGAATGGGGCACTGAAGCTTTCTTT
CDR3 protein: CASSVEWGTEAFF

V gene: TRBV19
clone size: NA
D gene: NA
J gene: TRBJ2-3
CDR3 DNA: TGTGCCAGTAGTAGCCTGCGGCAAACAGATACGCAGTATTTT
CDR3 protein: CASSSLRQTDTQYF

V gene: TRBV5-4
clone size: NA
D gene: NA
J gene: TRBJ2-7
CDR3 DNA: TGTGCCACGCAAATGGATCTTGGCGAGCAGTACTTC
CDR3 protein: CATQMDLGEQYF

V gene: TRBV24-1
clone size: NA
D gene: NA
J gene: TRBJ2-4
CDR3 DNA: TGTGCCACCAGTGACACCTCGAGGCCTTCCAAAAACATTCAGTACTTC
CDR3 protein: CATSDTSRPSKNIQYF

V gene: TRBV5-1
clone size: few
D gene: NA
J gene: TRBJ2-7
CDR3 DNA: TGCGCCAGCAGCTTCATGACAGACGGGTACGAGCAGTACTTC
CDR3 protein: CASSFMTDGYEQYF

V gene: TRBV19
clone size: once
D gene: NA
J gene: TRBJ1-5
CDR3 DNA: TGTGCCAGCGCCTTGGGGGGTCCGGCGCAGCCCCAGCATTTT
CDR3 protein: CASALGGPAQPQHF

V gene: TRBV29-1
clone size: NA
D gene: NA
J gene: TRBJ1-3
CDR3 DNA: TGCAGCGTGGGAAAGGTGGCGGCTGGAAACACCATATATTTT
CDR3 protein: CSVGKVAAGNTIYF

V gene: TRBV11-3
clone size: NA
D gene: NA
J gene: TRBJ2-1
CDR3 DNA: TGTGCCAGCAAGGACGGGTACAATGAGCAGTTCTTC
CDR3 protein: CASKDGYNEQFF

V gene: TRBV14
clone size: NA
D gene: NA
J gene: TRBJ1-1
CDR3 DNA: TGTGCCAGCATGGCGGGGGCGCGGAACACTGAAGCTTTCTTT
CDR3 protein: CASMAGARNTEAFF

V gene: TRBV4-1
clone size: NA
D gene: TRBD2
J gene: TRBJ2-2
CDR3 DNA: TGCGCCAGCAGCCCCAGAAGGGCTAGCGGGGGGGACCTGATGATCACCGGGGAGCTGTTTTTT
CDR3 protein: CASSPRRASGGDLMITGELFF

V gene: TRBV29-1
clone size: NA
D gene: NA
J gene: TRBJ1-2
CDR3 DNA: TGCAGCGTTGAAGATTATGGGGGACTGGGCTACACCTTC
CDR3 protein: CSVEDYGGLGYTF

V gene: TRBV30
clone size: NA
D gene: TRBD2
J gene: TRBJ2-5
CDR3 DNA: TGTGCCTGGCGGACTAGCGGGGGGTTGGAGACCCAGTACTTC
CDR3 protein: CAWRTSGGLETQYF

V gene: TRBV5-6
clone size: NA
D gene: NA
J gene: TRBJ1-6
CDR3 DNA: TGTGCCAGCAGCTTGCTAGGGGACTATAATTCACCCCTCCACTTT
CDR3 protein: CASSLLGDYNSPLHF

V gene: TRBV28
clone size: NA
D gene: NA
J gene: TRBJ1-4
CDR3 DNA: TGTGCCATCTCAGGGGTAGGGGCAACTAATGAAAAACTGTTTTTT
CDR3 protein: CAISGVGATNEKLFF

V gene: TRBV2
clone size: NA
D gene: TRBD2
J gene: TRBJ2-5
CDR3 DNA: TGTGGCAGCAGGAAGAGGGCTAGCGGGAGAAAGGAGACCCAGTACTTC
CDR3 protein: CGSRKRASGRKETQYF

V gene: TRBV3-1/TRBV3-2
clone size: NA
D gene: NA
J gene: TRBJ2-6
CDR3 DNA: TGTGCCAGCAGCCGGAGCCCCTCTGGGGCCAACGTCCTGACTTTC
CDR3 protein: CASSRSPSGANVLTF

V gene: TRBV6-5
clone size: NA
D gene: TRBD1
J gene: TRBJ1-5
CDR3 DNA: TGTGCCAGCAGACCAACCGGGACAGGGGTTCAGCCCCAGCATTTT
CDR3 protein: CASRPTGTGVQPQHF

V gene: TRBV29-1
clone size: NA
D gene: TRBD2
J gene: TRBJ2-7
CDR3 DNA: TGCAGCGGTGGGGGGGGAGAAACCTACGAGCAGTACTTC
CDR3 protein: CSGGGGETYEQYF

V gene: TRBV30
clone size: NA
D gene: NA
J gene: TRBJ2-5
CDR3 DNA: TGTGCCTGGAGTGTTGCAGGGGAGACCCAGTACTTC
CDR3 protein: CAWSVAGETQYF

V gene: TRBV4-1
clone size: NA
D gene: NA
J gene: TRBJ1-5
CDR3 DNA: TGCGCCAGCAGCCAAAGGGGCAATCAGCCCCAGCATTTT
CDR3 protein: CASSQRGNQPQHF

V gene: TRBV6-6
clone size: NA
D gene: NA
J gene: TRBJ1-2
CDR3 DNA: TGTGCCAGCAGTCCCTCCATGGCGGGGGACTATGGCTACACCTTC
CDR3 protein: CASSPSMAGDYGYTF